This paragraph reports one T cell receptor (beta chain). The data originate from a study of T cells in localized non-small cell lung cancer. Germline V gene sequence: CDR1 MDHEN, CDR2 SYDVKM. The CDR3 contains 12 residues. V shed 7 bases, J shed 4 bases, and the junction held 3 bases outside the gene matches. Profiling relied on immunoSEQ multiplex PCR, and the TCRdb table lists in-frame clones only, not all of them. The repertoire consists of 15,000 or so clones, with around four fifths occurring once and the leading ten covering roughly a third. Sequencing was performed on peripheral blood, taken before any cancer treatment. The chain couples TRBV28 to TRBJ1-2, with TRBD1 matching 7 bases. The receptor was isolated from a male donor older than 55 with stage III lung adenocarcinoma. CDR3 region: CASTGGGYGYTF. The CDR3 DNA is TGTGCCAGCACAGGGGGGGGCTATGGCTACACCTTC.